This T cell receptor beta chain was recorded in a study of blood T cells in healthy people across ages. CDR3 length equals 17 residues. Sample-barcoded 5' priming and a J-beta primer mix drove a second PCR of roughly 7 to 11 cycles. Each cDNA was tagged by a template-switch adaptor containing 12 random nucleotides. TCRdb re-derived calls from the 5' RACE reads in MiXCR, one entry per CDR3 protein. In the table there are 380,000 or so distinct CDR3 sequences, more than 45% of which are singletons. The chain couples TRBV21-1 to TRBJ2-1; TRBD1, the D gene given by the table, was not confirmed from the DNA. With the DNA end fitting TRBJ2-7 better, the J assignment may be wrong. TRBV21-1 is annotated as a pseudogene. The sequence was collected from a man aged 60-69 years in good health. What was sequenced was blood. The CDR3 DNA reads TGTGCCAGCAGCCCCCGGAGGGGGGGCTTTCTCTACAATGAGCAGTACTTC. Protein: CASSPRRGGFLYNEQYF.